This T cell receptor (beta chain) was identified in a study of beta chain features in type 1 diabetes. Reverse transcribing all isolated RNA meant expressed TCRB transcripts were sequenced. Clones were read by immunoSEQ multiplex PCR, and TCRdb kept only the in-frame ones, dropping some. The profile covers hundreds of thousands of clones, with 15% to 18% appearing a single time and about 0.097% taken by the ten largest. The CDR3 has 14 residues. Trimming took off 2 bases at V and 4 bases at J, with 9 bases between the two ends. The germline V gene encodes CDR1 LGHNA and CDR2 YSLEER. The chain links TRBV4-3 to TRBJ2-1; unclear D gene. The receptor was isolated from a man aged 18 to 30 in good health. The source material was naive CD4+ T cells from blood. The CDR3 here is CASSQRQHYNEQFF. CDR3 sequence (DNA): TGCGCCAGCAGCCAACGGCAGCATTACAATGAGCAGTTCTTC.